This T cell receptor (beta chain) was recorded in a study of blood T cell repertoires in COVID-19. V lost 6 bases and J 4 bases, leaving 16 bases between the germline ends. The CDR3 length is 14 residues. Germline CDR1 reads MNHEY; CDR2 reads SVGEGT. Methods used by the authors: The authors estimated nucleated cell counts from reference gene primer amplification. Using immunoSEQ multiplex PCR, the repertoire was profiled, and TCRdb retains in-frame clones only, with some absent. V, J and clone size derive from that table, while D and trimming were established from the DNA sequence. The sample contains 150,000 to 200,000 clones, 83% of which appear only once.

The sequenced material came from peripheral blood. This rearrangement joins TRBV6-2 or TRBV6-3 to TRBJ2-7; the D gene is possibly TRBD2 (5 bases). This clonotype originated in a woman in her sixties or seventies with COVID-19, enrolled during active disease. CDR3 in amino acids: CASSGGGREYEQYF. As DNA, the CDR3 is TGTGCCAGCAGCGGAGGAGGCAGAGAATACGAGCAGTACTTC.